Detailed here is one T cell receptor beta chain. One entry per CDR3 protein results from TCRdb running MiXCR on the 5' RACE reads. Of about 300,000 distinct CDR3 sequences in the sample, just under 20% were seen once. This entry comes from a study of T-cell memory formation after mild COVID-19. Per germline, CDR1 DFQATT and CDR2 SNEGSKA (reference sequence). Trimming took off 0 bases at V and 5 bases at J, with 10 bases between the two ends. The CDR3 is 13 residues long. Sequenced input: PBMCs or a T cell subset sorted from them (not recorded which). The clonotype was recovered from a man aged 18-30 years who had mild COVID-19 (a few samples of this study predate the infection). Cell type and time point are not known. The gene calls are TRBV20-1 and TRBJ1-2; tentatively, D is TRBD1 (5 bases). CDR3: CSARDRGGYGYTF. DNA for the CDR3: TGCAGTGCTAGAGATCGCGGGGGATATGGCTACACCTTC.